Each of the 2 T cell receptor beta chains below was sequenced from the same sample in a study of blood T cell repertoires in COVID-19. Libraries were prepared by immunoSEQ multiplex PCR; TCRdb keeps only in-frame clonotypes and omits some of them. This sample carries approximately 170,000 clones, 81% of them seen once, and the ten largest clones take approximately 11%. The sample was peripheral blood. Receptors originate from a man in his 60s with active or convalescent COVID-19.

This clone was seen only once. The chain joins TRBV7-8 to TRBJ1-1; tentative D call: TRBD1 (5 bases). V lost 0 bases to trimming and J lost 4 bases, with 9 bases between them. This CDR3 region has 14 residues. CDR1 SGHVS and CDR2 FQNEAQ come from the germline V gene. The CDR3 sequence is CASSLAQGGTEAFF. Here the CDR3 DNA reads TGTGCCAGCAGCTTAGCCCAGGGCGGCACTGAAGCTTTCTTT.

The chain joins TRBV5-6 to TRBJ2-7, with 10 bases lining up with TRBD1. The junction had 5 bases not matched to a gene; V was cut back by 0 bases and J by 5 bases. CDR1 is SGHDT and CDR2 is YYEEEE in the germline V gene. This CDR3 spans 15 amino acids. CDR3 amino acids: CASSLGTGQGNEQYF. CDR3 nucleotide sequence: TGTGCCAGCAGCTTGGGCACGGGACAGGGGAACGAGCAGTACTTC.